Listed here are 14 T cell receptor beta chains from one sample, sequenced in a study of vaccination effects on CD4 cells after COVID-19. TCRdb's table, derived via immunoSEQ multiplex PCR, lists solely in-frame clones and lacks some. The sample includes under 35,000 clones, about 69% of them seen just once. Viral peptide pools were used in the ViraFEST assay to expand antigen-specific CD4+ T cells, and sequencing came afterward. Culturing for ten to eleven days preceded CD4+ T cell isolation. All study participants received two doses of BNT162b2 or mRNA-1273 vaccine. No antigens are known for them. The sequenced sample was CD4+ T cells from PBMCs cultured with HCoV-NL63 spike peptides, obtained after COVID-19 vaccination. Source of these receptors: a human donor who received a COVID-19 vaccine.

The chain combines TRBV6-4 with TRBJ2-1; 8 nucleotides agree with TRBD1. With 5 bases clipped from V and 4 bases from J, the junction kept 7 bases outside the gene matches. Germline CDR1 is MRHNA and CDR2 is SNTAGT. The CDR3 spans 15 residues. The CDR3 DNA follows: TGTGCCAGCAGTCCTCGGACAGGGAGGTACAATGAGCAGTTCTTC. This codes for CASSPRTGRYNEQFF.

The sample holds a few counts of this clone. The chain couples TRBV29-1 to TRBJ1-4; tentatively, D is TRBD1 (5 bases). Germline V gives CDR1 SQVTM, CDR2 ANQGSEA. The V end was cut by 0 bases, the J end by 3 bases, with 11 bases between. The CDR3 extends over 15 amino acids. The CDR3, as DNA: TGCAGCGTTGAAGAGACAGAAGGAGCTAATGAAAAACTGTTTTTT. Translating it yields CSVEETEGANEKLFF. Full variable domain (rest looked up from reference TRBV29-1 and TRBJ1-4): SAVISQKPSRDICQRGTSLTIQCQVDSQVTMMFWYRQQPGQSLTLIATANQGSEATYESGFVIDKFPISRPNLTFSTLTVSNMSPEDSSIYLCSVEETEGANEKLFFGSGTQLSVL.

This clone was found once. J is TRBJ1-4 and V is TRBV19; 7 nucleotides align to TRBD1. The germline V gene encodes CDR1 LNHDA and CDR2 SQIVND (reference sequence). V shed 7 bases and J 4 bases; nucleotides not matched to a gene: 9. This CDR3 contains 15 residues. CDR3 amino acids: CASNTYRGGNEKLFF. The CDR3 region has the DNA TGTGCCAGTAATACCTACAGGGGAGGTAATGAAAAACTGTTTTTT. Combining the CDR3 with reference TRBV19 and TRBJ1-4 gives the whole variable domain DGGITQSPKYLFRKEGQNVTLSCEQNLNHDAMYWYRQDPGQGLRLIYYSQIVNDFQKGDIAEGYSVSREKKESFPLTVTSAQKNPTAFYLCASNTYRGGNEKLFFGSGTQLSVL.

V is TRBV18 and J is TRBJ1-1, with 9 bases that match TRBD1. The CDR3 extends over 16 amino acids. Germline CDR1 reads KGHSH; CDR2 reads LQKENI. V shed 6 bases, J shed 5 bases, and the junction held 13 bases outside the gene matches. CDR3 nucleotides: TGTGCCAGCTCCCAACAGGGGGGACAGGGTTTTACTGAAGCTTTCTTT. As protein: CASSQQGGQGFTEAFF.

This chain uses TRBV5-5 with TRBJ2-7, with a possible D match to TRBD2 (5 bases). Germline V lookup: CDR1 SGHKS, CDR2 YYEKEE (reference sequence). The V end lost 2 bases, the J end lost 5 bases, and 17 bases lay between the germline ends. This CDR3 region has 15 residues. DNA for the CDR3: TGTGCCAGCAGCTTTTCGGGATCACCCCAGGACGAGCAGTACTTC. Translated: CASSFSGSPQDEQYF.

The chain has TRBV30 and TRBJ1-3; tentatively, D is TRBD1 (5 bases). V lost 4 bases and J 3 bases, leaving 13 bases between the germline ends. CDR3 length equals 14 residues. Looked up from germline, CDR1 is GTSNPN and CDR2 is SVGIG (reference sequence). The CDR3 sequence: CAWTRGDRGNTIYF. In nucleotides, the CDR3 is TGTGCCTGGACCCGGGGGGATCGTGGAAACACCATATATTTT.

This clone is judged medium-sized (0.01 to 0.1%). Other nucleotide sequences in the sample specify the same CDR3. CDR3 protein: CASSQGNSGYTF. The DNA for the CDR3 is TGTGCCAGCAGCCAGGGAAATAGTGGCTACACCTTC. The chain links TRBV3-1 (or the pseudogene TRBV3-2) to TRBJ1-2; D is uncertain. There are 12 residues in the CDR3. The germline gives CDR1 LGHDT, CDR2 YNNKEL (reference sequence). Trimming left V 3 bases short and J 7 bases short, with 9 bases between.

The J gene is TRBJ1-5, the V gene TRBV2; TRBD1 aligns across 8 bases. The CDR3 is 18 amino acids. Germline CDR1 SNHLY, CDR2 FYNNEI. Trimming at V came to 4 bases and at J to 6 bases, leaving 17 bases not matched to a gene. CDR3 loop: CASSVPRGHASGRQPQHF. CDR3 bases: TGTGCCAGCAGTGTCCCCAGGGGGCATGCTTCAGGTCGTCAGCCCCAGCATTTT.

This clone was observed once. V is TRBV19 and J is TRBJ2-1; 10 positions match TRBD2. Germline lookup yields CDR1 LNHDA and CDR2 SQIVND (reference sequence). The CDR3 sequence is 17 residues long. V lost 5 bases, J lost 6 bases, and 13 bases stayed unmatched. The CDR3 sequence: CASSPRGGSGGANEQFF. In DNA form, the CDR3 reads TGTGCCAGTAGTCCCCGCGGGGGGAGCGGGGGGGCCAATGAGCAGTTCTTC.

The V call is TRBV2, the J call TRBJ2-2; unclear D gene. The CDR3 sequence is 12 residues long. The V end was cut by 2 bases, the J end by 6 bases, with 4 bases between. Germline CDR1 and CDR2: SNHLY and FYNNEI. The CDR3 loop reads CASSELSGELFF. In DNA, the CDR3 is TGTGCCAGCAGTGAACTATCCGGGGAGCTGTTTTTT.

The CDR3 bases are TGTGCCAGCAGCTTCCTAGAGGGTACGCAGTATTTT. As protein: CASSFLEGTQYF. This chain connects TRBV11-3 to TRBJ2-3; tentative D call: TRBD2 (5 bases). In germline, CDR1 is SGHNT, CDR2 YENEEA. The CDR3 runs 12 residues. Trimming removed 3 bases from V and 8 bases from J, with 9 bases in between.

The CDR3, as DNA: TGTGCCAGCTCACTGACGGGACTTTCCTACAATGAGCAGTTCTTC. This codes for CASSLTGLSYNEQFF. The genes are TRBV18 and TRBJ2-1; TRBD2 might be the D (6 bases). Germline lookup yields CDR1 KGHSH and CDR2 LQKENI. The CDR3 spans 15 residues. Trimming pared 4 bases from V and 1 base from J, leaving 11 bases between.

The chain recombines TRBV11-2 with TRBJ2-7; 9 bases align to TRBD1. CDR1 is SGHAT, CDR2 FQNNGV, per germline. Unmatched junction bases numbered 18, after V lost 4 bases and J lost 2 bases. This CDR3 has 19 residues. DNA of the CDR3: TGTGCCAGCAGCTCCCCACGGCGGGTGCGGGACAGGGAGACCTACGAGCAGTACTTC. Protein sequence: CASSSPRRVRDRETYEQYF.

The chain employs TRBV3-1 (or the pseudogene TRBV3-2) and TRBJ1-3; D call uncertain. Trimming took 0 bases from V and 4 from J, leaving 10 bases between them. Germline-derived CDR1 and CDR2 are LGHDT and YNNKEL (reference sequence). This CDR3 is 15 amino acids long. In DNA form, the CDR3 reads TGTGCCAGCAGCCAAGAGGGGATCATCGGAAACACCATATATTTT. Protein product: CASSQEGIIGNTIYF.